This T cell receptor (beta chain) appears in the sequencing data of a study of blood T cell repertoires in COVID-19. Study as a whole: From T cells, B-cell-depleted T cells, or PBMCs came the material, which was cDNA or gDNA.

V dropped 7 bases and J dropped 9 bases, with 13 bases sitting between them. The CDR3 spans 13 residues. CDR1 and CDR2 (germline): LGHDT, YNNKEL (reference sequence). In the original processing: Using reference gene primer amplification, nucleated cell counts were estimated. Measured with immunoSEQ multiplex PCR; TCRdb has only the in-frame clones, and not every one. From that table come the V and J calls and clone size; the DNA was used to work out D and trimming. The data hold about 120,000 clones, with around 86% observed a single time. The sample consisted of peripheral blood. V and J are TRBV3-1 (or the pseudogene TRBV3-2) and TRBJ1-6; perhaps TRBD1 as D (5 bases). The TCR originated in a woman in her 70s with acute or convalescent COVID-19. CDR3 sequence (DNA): TGTGCCAGCAAAGACGGGGGTTTTTCACCCCTCCACTTT. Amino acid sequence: CASKDGGFSPLHF.